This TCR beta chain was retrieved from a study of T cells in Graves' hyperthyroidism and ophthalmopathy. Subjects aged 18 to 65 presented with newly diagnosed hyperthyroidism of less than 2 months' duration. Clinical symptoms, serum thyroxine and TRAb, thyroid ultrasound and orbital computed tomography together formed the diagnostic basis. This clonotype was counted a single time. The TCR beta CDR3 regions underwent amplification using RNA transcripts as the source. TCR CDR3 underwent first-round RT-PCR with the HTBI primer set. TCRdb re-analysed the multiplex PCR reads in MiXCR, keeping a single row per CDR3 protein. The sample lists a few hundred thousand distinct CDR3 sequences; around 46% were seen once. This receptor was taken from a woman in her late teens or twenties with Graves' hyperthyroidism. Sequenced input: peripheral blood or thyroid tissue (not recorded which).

CDR3 amino acids: CASSPTSGSRAYEQYF. In nucleotides, the CDR3 is TGTGCCAGCAGCCCGACCAGCGGGTCTCGGGCCTACGAGCAGTACTTC. The chain uses TRBV7-8 and TRBJ2-7; D is perhaps TRBD2 (6 bases). The CDR3 is 16 amino acids. Germline V lookup: CDR1 SGHVS, CDR2 FQNEAQ. V lost 5 bases and J lost 2, with 19 bases in between. The whole variable domain, filled in from reference TRBV7-8 and TRBJ2-7, reads GAGVSQSPRYKVAKRGQDVALRCDPISGHVSLFWYQQALGQGPEFLTYFQNEAQLDKSGLPSDRFFAERPEGSVSTLKIQRTQQEDSAVYLCASSPTSGSRAYEQYFGPGTRLTVT.